The 16 T cell receptor beta chains below all came from one sample that was sequenced in a study of blood T cells in healthy people across ages. Then a second PCR, running roughly 6 to 12 cycles, was carried out with a sample-barcoded 5' primer and a J-beta primer mix. TCRdb re-analysed the 5' RACE reads in MiXCR, keeping a single row per CDR3 protein. The repertoire holds approximately 780,000 distinct CDR3 sequences, 20% to 30% seen once, with 2.5% to 3.5% in the top ten. Another study also made use of these data, one on T cells of mothers and their children.

Source material: blood. These receptors were collected from a boy between 5 and 17 years old in good health.

This clonotype was seen more than once but under ten times. The V and J genes are TRBV11-2 and TRBJ1-4; the match to TRBD1 covers 8 bases. J was trimmed by 5 bases and V by 2 bases; bases with no gene match: 4. The CDR3 has 15 amino acids. Per the germline V gene, CDR1 is SGHAT and CDR2 is FQNNGV. The CDR3 loop reads CASSLRDRLNEKLFF. The CDR3 nucleotides are TGTGCCAGCAGCTTAAGGGACAGGTTAAATGAAAAACTGTTTTTT.

The chain combines TRBV4-2 with TRBJ1-2; TRBD1 aligns across 7 bases. Germline V gene lookup returns CDR1 LGHNA and CDR2 YNFKEQ. The CDR3 totals 16 residues. V lost 0 bases to trimming and J lost 6 bases; unmatched junction nucleotides: 10. The CDR3 here is CASSQDRRQGVDGYTF. The CDR3 DNA sequence: TGTGCCAGCAGCCAAGATCGACGGCAGGGGGTAGATGGCTACACCTTC.

This sequence joins TRBV28 and TRBJ2-3; D is ambiguous. Trimming took off 3 bases at V and 4 bases at J, with 8 bases between the two ends. The CDR3 is made up of 13 amino acids. The germline CDR1 and CDR2 sequences are MDHEN and SYDVKM. CDR3 nucleotide sequence: TGTGCCAGCAGTTTTGGCCTCGCAGATACGCAGTATTTT. Protein sequence: CASSFGLADTQYF. The full variable domain, its missing parts supplied by reference TRBV28 and TRBJ2-3, is DVKVTQSSRYLVKRTGEKVFLECVQDMDHENMFWYRQDPGLGLRLIYFSYDVKMKEKGDIPEGYSVSREKKERFSLILESASTNQTSMYLCASSFGLADTQYFGPGTRLTVL.

V usage is TRBV28 and J usage is TRBJ2-7; D perhaps matches TRBD2 (7 bases). V dropped 0 bases and J dropped 3 bases, with 15 bases sitting between them. Germline CDR1 is MDHEN and CDR2 is SYDVKM. The CDR3 extends over 16 amino acids. The CDR3 spells CASSLWGGGYYYEQYF. CDR3 DNA sequence: TGTGCCAGCAGTTTATGGGGCGGGGGCTACTACTACGAGCAGTACTTC.

This clonotype appeared a few times. V usage is TRBV5-1 and J usage is TRBJ2-5, with 16 positions matching TRBD2. The last part of the DNA fits TRBJ2-1 better; the J call may be wrong. Germline loops: CDR1 SGHRS, CDR2 YFSETQ. The CDR3 sequence is 18 residues long. The CDR3 here is CASSRGGTSGGARNEQFF. CDR3 coding DNA: TGCGCCAGCAGCCGAGGAGGGACTAGCGGGGGGGCGCGAAATGAGCAGTTCTTC.

The rearrangement joins TRBV5-5 to TRBJ1-6; no clear D gene. V lost 3 bases and J lost 3, with 16 bases in between. CDR3 length: 17 amino acids. Germline loops: CDR1 SGHKS, CDR2 YYEKEE (reference sequence). The CDR3 DNA reads TGTGCCAGCAGCTCGGGCGGGGAAACGGTCTATAATTCACCCCTCCACTTT. Amino acids: CASSSGGETVYNSPLHF.

This clonotype was counted only a few times. This chain uses TRBV10-3 with TRBJ2-7; 8 bases are a match to TRBD1. Germline V gene sequence: CDR1 ENHRY, CDR2 SYGVKD. This CDR3 has 15 amino acids. Unmatched junction bases numbered 7, after V lost 3 bases and J lost 3 bases. Here the CDR3 reads CAISEKQGAIYEQYF. Here the CDR3 DNA reads TGTGCCATCAGTGAAAAGCAGGGGGCAATCTACGAGCAGTACTTC.

The table lists this clonotype with a count of one. The junction departs from the called germline gene at one end, perhaps through a read error. This chain uses TRBV27 with TRBJ2-2, with D maybe TRBD2 (6 bases). The CDR3 totals 15 residues. From germline, CDR1 is MNHEY and CDR2 SMNVEV (reference sequence). The CDR3 protein is CAGSLGGTAAGELFF. As DNA, the CDR3 is TGTGCCGGCAGTTTAGGCGGGACCGCGGCCGGGGAGCTGTTTTTT.

The CDR3 is CASSWTEDRQTQYF. The CDR3 bases are TGTGCCAGCAGTTGGACTGAGGACAGGCAGACCCAGTACTTC. The chain employs TRBV6-5 and TRBJ2-7; TRBD1 agrees at 7 bases. The last part of the DNA fits TRBJ2-5 better; the J call may be wrong. The germline V gene encodes CDR1 MNHEY and CDR2 SVGAGI. The CDR3 is made up of 14 amino acids.

This clonotype was picked up a small number of times. V and J are TRBV29-1 and TRBJ1-3; no reliable D call. This CDR3 is built from 14 residues. The germline V gene has CDR1 SQVTM and CDR2 ANQGSEA. Between the trimmed V and J ends, which lost 1 base and 0 bases, there was a span of 7 bases. CDR3 sequence (DNA): TGCAGCGTTGAAGGAGGAAACTCTGGAAACACCATATATTTT. Its protein is CSVEGGNSGNTIYF.

This clonotype has a handful of counts. The J gene is TRBJ2-5, the V gene TRBV5-1, with TRBD1 matching 12 bases. CDR3 length: 17 amino acids. Germline lookup yields CDR1 SGHRS and CDR2 YFSETQ. Trimming at V came to 4 bases and at J to 5 bases, leaving 12 bases not matched to a gene. CDR3 coding DNA: TGCGCCAGCAGCATTGGGGGACAGGGGGCGAGATGGGAGACCCAGTACTTC. Protein: CASSIGGQGARWETQYF.

This clonotype was seen more than once but under ten times. This chain joins TRBV12-3 or TRBV12-4 and TRBJ1-5, with D possibly TRBD1 on 6 matching bases. Trimming cost V 6 bases and J 2 bases, with 14 bases left between them. The CDR3 consists of 15 residues. The CDR3 sequence: CASSQQGFGNQPQHF. The CDR3 region has the DNA TGTGCCAGCAGCCAACAGGGTTTTGGCAATCAGCCCCAGCATTTT.

This clonotype was seen only a few times. The CDR3 region has the DNA TGCGCCAGCAGCCAAGTTTCCAATGAGCAGTTCTTC. Amino acids: CASSQVSNEQFF. V usage is TRBV4-1 and J usage is TRBJ2-1; D uncertain. CDR1 and CDR2 (germline): MGHRA, YSYEKL. The CDR3 loop spans 12 amino acids. V lost 1 base and J 6 bases, leaving 4 bases between the germline ends.

The rearrangement uses TRBV10-3 and TRBJ1-4; the D gene is possibly TRBD1 (5 bases). CDR1 is ENHRY, CDR2 SYGVKD, per germline. The CDR3 has 13 residues. The germline V and J ends were trimmed by 2 bases and 7 bases, with 8 bases remaining between them. In DNA form, the CDR3 reads TGTGCCATCAGTGAGGGGGGTACTGAAAAACTGTTTTTT. As protein: CAISEGGTEKLFF.

This clonotype appeared a few times. V is TRBV6-5 and J is TRBJ1-1; 7 nucleotides agree with TRBD1. Trimming took 5 bases from V and 1 from J; bases not matched to a gene: 7. Germline V gives CDR1 MNHEY, CDR2 SVGAGI. The CDR3 is made up of 15 amino acids. For the CDR3, the DNA is TGTGCCAGCAGTCCCTCGGACAGGCGGAACACTGAAGCTTTCTTT. This encodes CASSPSDRRNTEAFF.

This clonotype was detected only a few times. The rearrangement joins TRBV27 to TRBJ2-2; maybe TRBD1 (5 bases). Germline lookup yields CDR1 MNHEY and CDR2 SMNVEV (reference sequence). The V end was cut by 6 bases, the J end by 6 bases, with 14 bases between. This CDR3 has 14 amino acids. The CDR3 protein is CASSREIGPGELFF. The CDR3 coding sequence is TGTGCCAGCAGCAGGGAAATCGGTCCCGGGGAGCTGTTTTTT.